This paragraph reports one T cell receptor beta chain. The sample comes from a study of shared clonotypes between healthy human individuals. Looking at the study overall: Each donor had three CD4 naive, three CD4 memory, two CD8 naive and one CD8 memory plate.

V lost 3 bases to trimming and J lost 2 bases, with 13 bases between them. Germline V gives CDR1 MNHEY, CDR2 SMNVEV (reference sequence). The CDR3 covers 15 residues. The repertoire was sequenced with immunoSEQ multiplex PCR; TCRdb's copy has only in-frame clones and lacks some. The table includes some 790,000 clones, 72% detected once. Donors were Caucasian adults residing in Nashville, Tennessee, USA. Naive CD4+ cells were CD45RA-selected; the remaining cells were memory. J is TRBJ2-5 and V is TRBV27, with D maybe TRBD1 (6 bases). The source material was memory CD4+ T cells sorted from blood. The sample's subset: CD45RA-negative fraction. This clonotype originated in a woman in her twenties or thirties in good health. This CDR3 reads CASSFAGTQQETQYF. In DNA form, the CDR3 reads TGTGCCAGCAGTTTCGCCGGGACACAGCAAGAGACCCAGTACTTC.